This T cell receptor (beta chain) was captured in a study of control samples from healthy donors and cancer patients. The germline gives CDR1 SGHTA, CDR2 FQGNSA. The CDR3 runs 18 residues. V was shortened by 7 bases and J by 1 base, with 22 bases between the two germline ends. Measured with immunoSEQ multiplex PCR; TCRdb has only the in-frame clones, and not every one. The sample consists of under 20,000 clones, around 84% of them appearing once. The chain joins TRBV7-2 to TRBJ2-2, with a possible D match to TRBD2 (5 bases). The sequencing sample was made of PBMCs. The TCR comes from a woman aged 70-85 years with colorectal cancer. In DNA form, the CDR3 reads TGTGCCAGCACCCTACGGGGTCTAGGACGGAAGAACACCGGGGAGCTGTTTTTT. It translates to CASTLRGLGRKNTGELFF.